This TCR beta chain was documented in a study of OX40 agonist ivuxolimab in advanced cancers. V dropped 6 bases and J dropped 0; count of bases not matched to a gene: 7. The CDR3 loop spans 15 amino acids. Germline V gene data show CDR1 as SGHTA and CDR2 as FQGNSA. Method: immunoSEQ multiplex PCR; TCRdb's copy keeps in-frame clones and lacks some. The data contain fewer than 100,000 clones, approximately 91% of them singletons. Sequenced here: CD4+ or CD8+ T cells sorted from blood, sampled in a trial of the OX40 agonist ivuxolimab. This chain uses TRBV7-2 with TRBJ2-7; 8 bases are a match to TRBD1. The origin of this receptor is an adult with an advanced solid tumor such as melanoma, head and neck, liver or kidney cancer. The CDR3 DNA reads TGTGCCAGCAGACGAAGGACAGGGAGCTCCTACGAGCAGTACTTC. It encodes CASRRRTGSSYEQYF. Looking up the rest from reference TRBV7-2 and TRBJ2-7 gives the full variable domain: GAGVSQSPSNKVTEKGKDVELRCDPISGHTALYWYRQSLGQGLEFLIYFQGNSAPDKSGLPSDRFSAERTGGSVSTLTIQRTQQEDSAVYLCASRRRTGSSYEQYFGPGTRLTVT.